This record concerns one TCR beta chain sequence. Antigen: not known. PCR involved 60 Vbeta and 13 Jbeta primers. Method: immunoSEQ multiplex PCR; TCRdb's copy keeps in-frame clones and lacks some. The sample contains approximately 110,000 clones, roughly 80% of which appear only once. The source of the sample is a study of cytomegalovirus exposure and HLA in healthy donors. Overall study findings and caveats: Per published reports, the classifier diagnosed cytomegalovirus status with high specificity and sensitivity.

Donors showed nominal health when sampled, although they likely had unrecorded immune exposures. The CDR3 is 16 amino acids. The germline gives CDR1 SGHRS, CDR2 YFSETQ. The V gene end was trimmed by 0 bases and the J gene end by 7 bases; junction bases not matched to a gene: 6. This clonotype was obtained from a man aged 25-40 years in good health and CMV-seropositive. J is TRBJ2-1 and V is TRBV5-1; TRBD2 agrees at 11 bases. What was sequenced was PBMCs. CDR3 in DNA: TGCGCCAGCAGCTTGGCTAGCGGGGGGCTGTCAAATGAGCAGTTCTTC. This gives the protein CASSLASGGLSNEQFF.